This entry is about one TCR beta chain. Authors' data handling: Amplified reference gene primers provided the basis for estimating nucleated cell counts. The protocol was immunoSEQ multiplex PCR, while the TCRdb copy is restricted to in-frame clones and leaves out a portion. V and J calls plus clone size are reproduced from that table; the DNA served to infer D and trimming. The repertoire holds tens of thousands of clones, about 80% seen once, with 4% to 5% in the top ten. The sample belongs to a study of blood T cell repertoires in COVID-19. Study context: Whether acute or convalescent, the COVID-19 samples came from the United States, Italy and Spain. The analysed material was cDNA or gDNA that came from T cells, B-cell-depleted T cells, or PBMCs.

Unmatched junction bases numbered 7, after V lost 2 bases and J lost 10 bases. Germline CDR1 SGHTS, CDR2 YDEGEE. The CDR3 extends over 15 amino acids. The receptor was derived from a woman in her fifties or sixties with acute or convalescent COVID-19. Material for sequencing was peripheral blood. The rearrangement uses TRBV5-8 and TRBJ1-6; 9 bases line up with TRBD1. The CDR3 is CASSFEGGTGSPLHF. CDR3 DNA sequence: TGTGCCAGCAGCTTCGAAGGGGGGACAGGGTCACCCCTCCACTTT.